This T cell receptor beta chain was observed in a study of cytomegalovirus exposure and HLA in healthy donors. Primers: 60 Vbeta forward and 13 Jbeta reverse. Here immunoSEQ multiplex PCR was the method, and the copy in TCRdb shows in-frame clones only, minus some. This sample contains 120,000 to 150,000 clones. The sequence was collected from a man between 40 and 49 years old in good health and CMV-seronegative. The sequenced material came from PBMCs.

The CDR3 region is CASRDRATGELFF. CDR3 DNA: TGTGCCAGCAGGGACAGGGCCACCGGGGAGCTGTTTTTT. V gene TRBV6-1 combines with J gene TRBJ2-2; 8 bases are a match to TRBD1. V lost 6 bases, J lost 4 bases, and 1 base stayed unmatched. Looked up from germline, CDR1 is MNHNS and CDR2 is SASEGT. The CDR3 spans 13 residues.